This T cell receptor beta chain was profiled in a study of CD4 T cells in relation to SARS-CoV-2 and coronaviruses. Points from the study as a whole: Samples before the pandemic and after infection were not matched within any donor.

The unexposed donors gave CD4+ T cells in about 2011-2018, prior to COVID-19. After about 10 days of culture, CD4+ T cells were isolated. Testing used SARS-CoV-2 S/N and four cold-coronavirus spikes on unexposed-donor CD4+ T cells, cells permitting. Cultures received half-medium IL-2 refreshes on days 3 and 7. Assay: immunoSEQ multiplex PCR; the TCRdb copy retains only in-frame clones and omits some. Seen here are 20,000 or so clones, over 65% observed once, and the top ten hold about 30%. Trimming pared 0 bases from V and 9 bases from J, leaving 9 bases between. The CDR3 totals 13 residues. Germline V gene sequence: CDR1 SEHNR, CDR2 FQNEAQ (reference sequence). A remark on this clone: Its target is unknown.

The sample taken for sequencing was CD4+ T cells from PBMCs, cultured in vitro. The chain is built from TRBV7-9 and TRBJ2-1; D not certain. The sequence came from a human donor in good health. The CDR3 is CASSLAAAGEQFF. The CDR3 DNA follows: TGTGCCAGCAGCTTAGCGGCGGCTGGTGAGCAGTTCTTC.